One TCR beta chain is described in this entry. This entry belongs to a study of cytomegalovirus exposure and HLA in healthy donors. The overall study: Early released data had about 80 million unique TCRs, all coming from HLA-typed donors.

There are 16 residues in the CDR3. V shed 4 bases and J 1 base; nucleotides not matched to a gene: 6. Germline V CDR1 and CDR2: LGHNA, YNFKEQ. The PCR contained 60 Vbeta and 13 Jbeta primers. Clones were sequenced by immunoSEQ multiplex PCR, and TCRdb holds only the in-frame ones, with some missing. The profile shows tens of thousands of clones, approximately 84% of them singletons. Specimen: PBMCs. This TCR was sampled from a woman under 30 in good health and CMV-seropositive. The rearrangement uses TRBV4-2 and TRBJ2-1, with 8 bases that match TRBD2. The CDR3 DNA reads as TGTGCCAGCAGCCCAACACTAGCGGTATCCTACAATGAGCAGTTCTTC. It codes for CASSPTLAVSYNEQFF.